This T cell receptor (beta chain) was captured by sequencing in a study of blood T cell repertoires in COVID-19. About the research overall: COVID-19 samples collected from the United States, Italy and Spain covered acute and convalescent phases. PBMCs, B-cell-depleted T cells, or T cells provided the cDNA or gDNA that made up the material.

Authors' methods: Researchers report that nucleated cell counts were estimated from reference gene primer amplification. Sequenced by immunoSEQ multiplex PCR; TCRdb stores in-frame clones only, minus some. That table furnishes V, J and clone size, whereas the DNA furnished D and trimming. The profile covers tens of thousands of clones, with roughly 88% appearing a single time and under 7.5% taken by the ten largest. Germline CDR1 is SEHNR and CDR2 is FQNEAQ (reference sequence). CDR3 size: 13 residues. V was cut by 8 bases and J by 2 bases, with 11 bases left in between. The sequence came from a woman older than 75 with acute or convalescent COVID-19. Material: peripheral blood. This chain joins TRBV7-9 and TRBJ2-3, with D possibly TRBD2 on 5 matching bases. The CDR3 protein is CASPGEYTDTQYF. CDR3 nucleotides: TGTGCCAGCCCCGGGGAATACACAGATACGCAGTATTTT.